These 19 T cell receptor beta chains originate from one sample sequenced in a study of cytomegalovirus exposure and HLA in healthy donors. Primers: 60 Vbeta forward and 13 Jbeta reverse. Produced via immunoSEQ multiplex PCR; TCRdb's table is partial and in-frame only. The top ten clones hold about 2% of a sample with more than 85,000 clones, 76% of them seen once. Sequenced: PBMCs. The receptors originated from a man between 35 and 55 years old in good health and CMV-seronegative.

CDR3 coding DNA: TGTGCCAGCAGCTTGGGGGGGCGGACTGAAGCTTTCTTT. Translation: CASSLGGRTEAFF. The V gene is TRBV5-6, the J gene TRBJ1-1; weak D call: TRBD1 (6 bases). Trimming took 0 bases from V and 5 from J, leaving 8 bases between them. Germline loops: CDR1 SGHDT, CDR2 YYEEEE. The CDR3 is 13 residues long. The full variable domain, in which reference TRBV5-6 and TRBJ1-1 provide the parts outside the CDR3, is DAGVTQSPTHLIKTRGQQVTLRCSPKSGHDTVSWYQQALGQGPQFIFQYYEEEERQRGNFPDRFSGHQFPNYSSELNVNALLLGDSALYLCASSLGGRTEAFFGQGTRLTVV.

J is TRBJ2-3 and V is TRBV5-6; TRBD2 matches 9 bases. Per germline, CDR1 SGHDT and CDR2 YYEEEE. This CDR3 contains 15 residues. V lost 4 bases and J lost 5; bases outside the gene matches: 8. In DNA, the CDR3 is TGTGCCAGCAGCCCAAGCGGGAGGCCCGGAGATACGCAGTATTTT. Amino acids: CASSPSGRPGDTQYF. Complete variable domain (other parts from reference TRBV5-6 and TRBJ2-3): DAGVTQSPTHLIKTRGQQVTLRCSPKSGHDTVSWYQQALGQGPQFIFQYYEEEERQRGNFPDRFSGHQFPNYSSELNVNALLLGDSALYLCASSPSGRPGDTQYFGPGTRLTVL.

This chain connects TRBV11-2 to TRBJ2-3, with D unclear. Germline lookup yields CDR1 SGHAT and CDR2 FQNNGV. The V end was cut by 5 bases, the J end by 8 bases, with 11 bases between. The CDR3 loop spans 12 amino acids. CDR3 loop: CASSAQPGTQYF. The CDR3 DNA sequence: TGTGCCAGCAGCGCGCAGCCGGGTACGCAGTATTTT. Filled out from reference TRBV11-2 and TRBJ2-3, the complete variable domain reads EAGVAQSPRYKIIEKRQSVAFWCNPISGHATLYWYQQILGQGPKLLIQFQNNGVVDDSQLPKDRFSAERLKGVDSTLKIQPAKLEDSAVYLCASSAQPGTQYFGPGTRLTVL.

V is TRBV6-6 and J is TRBJ2-7; a weak D match, TRBD1 (5 bases). Germline V CDR1 and CDR2: MNHNY, SVGAGI (reference sequence). The CDR3 has 14 amino acids. With 6 bases removed from V and 3 bases from J, the gap between germline ends came to 15 bases. CDR3 in DNA: TGTGCCAGCAGCGCTTTAAGGGGATACTACGAGCAGTACTTC. Amino acid sequence: CASSALRGYYEQYF.

The rearrangement uses TRBV5-6 and TRBJ2-7, with 8 bases aligning to TRBD1. V shed 4 bases and J 3 bases; nucleotides not matched to a gene: 3. The CDR3 sequence is 13 residues long. The germline V gene encodes CDR1 SGHDT and CDR2 YYEEEE. The CDR3 protein is CASSGDRHYEQYF. The CDR3 region has the DNA TGTGCCAGCAGCGGGGACAGGCACTACGAGCAGTACTTC.

The V call is TRBV4-1, the J call TRBJ2-7, with TRBD1 matching over 9 bases. J gave up 2 bases and V 6 bases, and 8 bases lay outside the gene matches. The CDR3 is made up of 15 amino acids. Germline V gene lookup returns CDR1 MGHRA and CDR2 YSYEKL. CDR3 DNA: TGCGCCAGCAGTTATCCGGGACAGGGCACCTACGAGCAGTACTTC. It codes for CASSYPGQGTYEQYF.

J is TRBJ2-7 and V is TRBV7-8; TRBD1 agrees at 12 bases. The CDR3 sequence is 15 residues long. Germline CDR1 SGHVS, CDR2 FQNEAQ. Losses at the gene ends were 6 bases for V and 7 bases for J; bases not matched to a gene: 10. The CDR3 coding sequence is TGTGCCAGCAGAGCCGGGACAGGGGGCCGGGGGGAGCAGTACTTC. The encoded protein is CASRAGTGGRGEQYF.

The rearrangement links TRBV11-2 to TRBJ2-1; 7 positions match TRBD1. The junction had 5 bases not matched to a gene; V was cut back by 6 bases and J by 0 bases. Looked up from germline, CDR1 is SGHAT and CDR2 is FQNNGV. This CDR3 is 15 amino acids long. The CDR3 is CASRGDRDSYNEQFF. In nucleotides, the CDR3 is TGTGCCAGCAGAGGCGACAGGGACTCCTACAATGAGCAGTTCTTC.

This clone was recorded a few times. The chain has TRBV7-6 and TRBJ2-7; 9 bases line up with TRBD2. The CDR3 consists of 14 residues. Germline-derived CDR1 and CDR2 are SGHVS and FNYEAQ. Trimming took 0 bases from V and 4 from J; bases not matched to a gene: 1. In DNA form, the CDR3 reads TGTGCCAGCAGCTTAGCGCTAGCGGGATACGAGCAGTACTTC. As protein: CASSLALAGYEQYF.

V gene TRBV9 combines with J gene TRBJ2-7; 12 bases match TRBD1. The CDR3 covers 14 residues. The germline V gene encodes CDR1 SGDLS and CDR2 YYNGEE. V shed 4 bases, J shed 6 bases, and the junction held 5 bases outside the gene matches. The CDR3, as DNA: TGTGCCAGCAGCCCTCGGGACAGGGGGCCCGAGCAGTACTTC. As protein: CASSPRDRGPEQYF.

The chain joins TRBV18 to TRBJ1-1; a weak D match, TRBD1 (5 bases). Germline V gene data show CDR1 as KGHSH and CDR2 as LQKENI. V was cut by 4 bases and J by 1 base, with 10 bases left in between. The CDR3 runs to 14 residues. The CDR3 region has the DNA TGTGCCAGCTCACAGACAGATGGGAACACTGAAGCTTTCTTT. Translating it yields CASSQTDGNTEAFF. Full variable domain (missing parts from reference TRBV18 and TRBJ1-1): NAGVMQNPRHLVRRRGQEARLRCSPMKGHSHVYWYRQLPEEGLKFMVYLQKENIIDESGMPKERFSAEFPKEGPSILRIQQVVRGDSAAYFCASSQTDGNTEAFFGQGTRLTVV.

V and J are TRBV5-4 and TRBJ1-2, with 7 bases fitting TRBD1. The J segment lost 6 bases and the V segment lost 1 base, leaving 12 bases of the junction unmatched. CDR3 length: 16 amino acids. Germline CDR1 SGHNT, CDR2 YYREEE (reference sequence). The CDR3 loop is CASSLLGTVSGDGYTF. CDR3 DNA sequence: TGTGCCAGCAGCTTGCTCGGGACAGTCTCCGGGGATGGCTACACCTTC.

The V call is TRBV28, the J call TRBJ2-7, with a tentative D call TRBD1 (6 bases). The CDR3 is 15 residues long. The germline gives CDR1 MDHEN, CDR2 SYDVKM. The V gene lost 4 bases and the J gene lost 12 bases, with 25 bases spanning the gap. The CDR3 region has the DNA TGTGCCAGCAGTTCCCCGACAGCAACAGGGCAGGAACGGTACTTC. Protein sequence: CASSSPTATGQERYF.

This chain connects TRBV28 to TRBJ2-3; 7 nucleotides line up with TRBD2. The CDR3 loop spans 15 amino acids. The germline V gene has CDR1 MDHEN and CDR2 SYDVKM. J lost 4 bases, V lost 11 bases, and 15 bases had no gene match. In nucleotides, the CDR3 is TGTGCCGGGGGAGGGTTTGATTCACGTTCAGATACGCAGTATTTT. It specifies CAGGGFDSRSDTQYF.

The rearrangement links TRBV7-9 to TRBJ2-2; D remains ambiguous. Germline V CDR1 and CDR2: SEHNR, FQNEAQ (reference sequence). V was trimmed by 3 bases and J by 6 bases, leaving 5 bases between them. This CDR3 spans 12 amino acids. The CDR3 reads CASSFQAGELFF. The CDR3 DNA reads TGTGCCAGCAGCTTTCAGGCCGGGGAGCTGTTTTTT.

This chain joins TRBV7-2 and TRBJ1-2; D uncertain. CDR3 size: 13 residues. Trimming removed 0 bases at V and 8 bases at J, with 10 bases between. Germline values: CDR1 SGHTA, CDR2 FQGNSA. CDR3 in amino acids: CASSLATGDGYTF. For the CDR3, the DNA is TGTGCCAGCAGCTTAGCTACGGGTGACGGCTACACCTTC.

The chain carries TRBV6-1 and TRBJ2-1; D gene uncertain. This CDR3 comprises 13 residues. Germline lookup yields CDR1 MNHNS and CDR2 SASEGT. The ends were cut back, 2 bases at V and 9 bases at J, with 11 bases in the middle. In nucleotides, the CDR3 is TGTGCCAGCAGTGAAAGCGCCCTACCTGAGCAGTTCTTC. It is translated as CASSESALPEQFF.

The rearrangement uses TRBV6-1 and TRBJ2-7; maybe TRBD2 (5 bases). This CDR3 region has 14 residues. CDR1 and CDR2 (germline): MNHNS, SASEGT. Trimming left V 3 bases short and J 7 bases short, with 16 bases between. CDR3 DNA: TGTGCCAGCAGTGAGCCGGACGGAACGGGGGAGCAGTACTTC. This translates into CASSEPDGTGEQYF.

The CDR3 sequence: CASSIGSGGRQPQHF. CDR3 coding DNA: TGTGCCAGTAGTATAGGGTCGGGGGGAAGACAGCCCCAGCATTTT. The chain couples TRBV19 to TRBJ1-5; D may be TRBD1 (5 bases). The CDR3 is 15 residues long. The V gene lost 1 base and the J gene lost 7 bases, with 14 bases spanning the gap. From germline, CDR1 is LNHDA and CDR2 SQIVND (reference sequence).